The following is a TCR beta chain sequence with its context. The CDR3 length is 16 residues. V shed 2 bases, J shed 5 bases, and the junction held 7 bases outside the gene matches. The germline V gene encodes CDR1 MNHEY and CDR2 SVGAGI. These data originate in a study of CD8 T cells in Susac syndrome. Random hexamers were used to reverse transcribe the RNA input (about 0.5 to 1 ug). TCRdb used MiXCR to reprocess the immunoSEQ multiplex PCR reads, holding one entry per CDR3 protein. The profile shows 200,000 to 250,000 distinct CDR3 sequences, approximately 90% of them singletons. This TCR came from a human donor with multiple sclerosis. The sample was CD8+ T cells from PBMCs. The chain employs TRBV6-5 and TRBJ2-4; 9 bases fit TRBD2. In DNA, the CDR3 is TGTGCCAGCAGTTACCCTTCGACTAGCGGAGAAAACATTCAGTACTTC. It yields the protein CASSYPSTSGENIQYF.